By sample fraction, the clone carrying this TCR beta chain is medium-sized (0.01 to 0.1%). Its antigen is as yet unknown. These data belong to a study of spatial heterogeneity in lung cancer. Study overall: Donation came from 70 or so patients with untreated early-stage non-small cell lung cancer.

TCRdb independently ran MiXCR on the 5' RACE reads; one entry per CDR3 protein. The repertoire holds some 43,000 distinct CDR3 sequences, over 9.5% seen once, with approximately 17% in the top ten. Regarding time point: blood at routine non-recurrence follow-up after resection. Tumor, nontumor lung or frozen PBMC supplied whole RNA that was sequenced unsorted. Study-level results: Ubiquitous expanded tumor TCRs appeared in blood more at resection than follow-up.

The germline gives CDR1 SGHTA, CDR2 FQGNSA. The CDR3 has 15 residues. V lost 0 bases and J lost 4; bases outside the gene matches: 3. The chain combines TRBV7-2 with TRBJ2-1; 7 nucleotides align to TRBD2. The sample consisted of PBMCs, taken at follow-up. The source is a female donor with early-stage non-small cell lung cancer. The CDR3 sequence is CASSLAGGRYNEQFF. In DNA form, the CDR3 reads TGTGCCAGCAGCTTAGCGGGGGGGAGGTACAATGAGCAGTTCTTC. The variable domain in full, with the rest retrieved from reference TRBV7-2 and TRBJ2-1, is GAGVSQSPSNKVTEKGKDVELRCDPISGHTALYWYRQSLGQGLEFLIYFQGNSAPDKSGLPSDRFSAERTGGSVSTLTIQRTQQEDSAVYLCASSLAGGRYNEQFFGPGTRLTVL.